The T cell receptor beta chain described here comes from a study of blood T cell repertoires in COVID-19. Some clones are missing from TCRdb's copy, which holds only in-frame ones; the method was immunoSEQ multiplex PCR. The profile shows hundreds of thousands of clones, about 88% of them singletons. A few counts support this clone. The V segment lost 6 bases and the J segment 4 bases; nucleotides outside the gene matches: 6. Germline V gives CDR1 LNHDA, CDR2 SQIVND (reference sequence). The CDR3 spans 14 residues. Those who participated ranged in age from about 18 to 89 years and resided in about two dozen US areas. Cohort placement rested on clinical history that participants reported themselves.

This chain uses TRBV19 with TRBJ2-5; 9 bases agree with TRBD1. The sequenced material came from PBMCs or T cells enriched from blood (not recorded which). The receptor's source is a woman aged 55-75 years who had recovered from COVID-19. This chain's CDR3 is CASRQQGALETQYF. CDR3 DNA: TGTGCCAGTAGACAACAGGGGGCCCTAGAGACCCAGTACTTC.